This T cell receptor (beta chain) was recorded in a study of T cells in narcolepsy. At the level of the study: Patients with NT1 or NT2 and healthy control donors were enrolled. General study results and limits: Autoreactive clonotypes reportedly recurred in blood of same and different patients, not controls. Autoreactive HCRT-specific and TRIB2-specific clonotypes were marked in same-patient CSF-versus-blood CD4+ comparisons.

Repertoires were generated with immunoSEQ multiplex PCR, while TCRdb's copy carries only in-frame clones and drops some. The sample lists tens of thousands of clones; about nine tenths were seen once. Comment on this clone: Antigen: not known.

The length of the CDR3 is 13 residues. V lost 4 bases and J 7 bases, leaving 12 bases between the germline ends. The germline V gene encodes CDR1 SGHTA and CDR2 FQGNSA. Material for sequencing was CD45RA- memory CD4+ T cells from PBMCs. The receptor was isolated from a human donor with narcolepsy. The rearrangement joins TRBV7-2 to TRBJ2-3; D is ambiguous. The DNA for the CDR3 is TGTGCCAGCAGCTCGTACGTTAGGAATACGCAGTATTTT. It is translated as CASSSYVRNTQYF.